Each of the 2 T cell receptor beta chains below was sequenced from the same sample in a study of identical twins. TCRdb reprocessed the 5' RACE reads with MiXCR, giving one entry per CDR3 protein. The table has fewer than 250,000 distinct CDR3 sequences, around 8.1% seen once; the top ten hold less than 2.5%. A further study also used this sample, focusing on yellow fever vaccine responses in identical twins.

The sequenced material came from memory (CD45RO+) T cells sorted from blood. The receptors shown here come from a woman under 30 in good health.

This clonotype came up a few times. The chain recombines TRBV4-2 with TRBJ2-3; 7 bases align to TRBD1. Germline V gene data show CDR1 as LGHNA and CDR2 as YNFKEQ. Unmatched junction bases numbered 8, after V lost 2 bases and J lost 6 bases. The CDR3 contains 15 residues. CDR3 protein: CASSQSRGGGDTQYF. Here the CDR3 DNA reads TGTGCCAGCAGCCAATCTAGAGGGGGCGGCGATACGCAGTATTTT.

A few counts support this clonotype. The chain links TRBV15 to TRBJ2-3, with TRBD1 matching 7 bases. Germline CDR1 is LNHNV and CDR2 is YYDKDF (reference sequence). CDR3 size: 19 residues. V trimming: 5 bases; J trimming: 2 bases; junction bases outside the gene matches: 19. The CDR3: CATSPSWNMRGPYTDTQYF. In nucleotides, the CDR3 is TGTGCCACCAGCCCGAGTTGGAACATGAGGGGGCCCTACACAGATACGCAGTATTTT. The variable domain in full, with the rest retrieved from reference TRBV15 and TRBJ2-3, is DAMVIQNPRYQVTQFGKPVTLSCSQTLNHNVMYWYQQKSSQAPKLLFHYYDKDFNNEADTPDNFQSRRPNTSFCFLDIRSPGLGDTAMYLCATSPSWNMRGPYTDTQYFGPGTRLTVL.